The 17 T cell receptor beta chains in this list originate from one sample, sequenced in a study of beta chain features in type 1 diabetes. Expressed TCRB transcripts were sequenced, since all the RNA that had been isolated was reverse transcribed. TCRdb keeps only in-frame clones here, not all; method: immunoSEQ multiplex PCR. The data hold more than 120,000 clones, with 10% observed a single time. Sequencing was done on a sample of naive CD4+ T cells from blood. Receptors were obtained from a man younger than 35 in good health.

This clone has more than one count but fewer than ten. Other DNA variants within this sample encode the same CDR3. The chain uses TRBV19 and TRBJ2-3, with 8 bases matching TRBD1. CDR3 length equals 16 residues. CDR1 LNHDA and CDR2 SQIVND come from the germline V gene (reference sequence). V was clipped by 7 bases and J by 1 base; unmatched bases: 10. CDR3 coding DNA: TGTGCCAGTACTGACCGTGGGGGACAGGGCACAGATACGCAGTATTTT. Translating gives CASTDRGGQGTDTQYF.

V and J are TRBV15 and TRBJ1-2; 7 bases align to TRBD1. The CDR3 totals 12 residues. V lost 1 base to trimming and J lost 12 bases; unmatched junction nucleotides: 5. CDR1 is LNHNV, CDR2 YYDKDF, per germline (reference sequence). In DNA form, the CDR3 reads TGTGCCACCAGCAGAGGGGGACAGTCCCACACCTTC. Protein product: CATSRGGQSHTF.

The chain combines TRBV7-6 with TRBJ1-1; D unclear. Looked up from germline, CDR1 is SGHVS and CDR2 is FNYEAQ. This CDR3 is built from 12 residues. V lost 7 bases and J lost 1, with 7 bases in between. The DNA of the CDR3 is TGTGCCAGCACCCGGTCGAACACTGAAGCTTTCTTT. Protein: CASTRSNTEAFF.

V usage is TRBV7-2 and J usage is TRBJ1-3; possibly TRBD1 for D (6 bases). The germline V gene encodes CDR1 SGHTA and CDR2 FQGNSA. This CDR3 has 12 amino acids. V dropped 0 bases and J dropped 10 bases, with 7 bases sitting between them. CDR3 loop: CASSLAGATIYF. The CDR3 DNA reads TGTGCCAGCAGCTTAGCGGGGGCAACCATATATTTT. Full variable domain (remainder filled in from reference TRBV7-2 and TRBJ1-3): GAGVSQSPSNKVTEKGKDVELRCDPISGHTALYWYRQSLGQGLEFLIYFQGNSAPDKSGLPSDRFSAERTGGSVSTLTIQRTQQEDSAVYLCASSLAGATIYFGEGSWLTVV.

This clone was observed a few times. V usage is TRBV7-2 and J usage is TRBJ1-1; TRBD1 is a possible D gene (5 bases). The CDR3 covers 14 residues. Trimming pared 1 base from V and 3 bases from J, leaving 9 bases between. Germline V gene data show CDR1 as SGHTA and CDR2 as FQGNSA. The CDR3 nucleotides are TGTGCCAGCAGCTTAGGCAGGGTTGACACTGAAGCTTTCTTT. Encoded protein: CASSLGRVDTEAFF.

The table lists this clone with a few counts. This rearrangement joins TRBV30 to TRBJ2-2; weak D call: TRBD2 (6 bases). The V and J ends lost 6 bases and 6 bases respectively, with 23 bases between them. The CDR3 sequence is 16 residues long. Germline V CDR1 and CDR2: GTSNPN, SVGIG (reference sequence). CDR3 DNA sequence: TGTGCCTGTCTCTTCGTCGGGTCAGGGAGGTCCGGGGAGCTGTTTTTT. Amino acid sequence: CACLFVGSGRSGELFF. Full variable domain (missing parts from reference TRBV30 and TRBJ2-2): SQTIHQWPATLVQPVGSPLSLECTVEGTSNPNLYWYRQAAGRGLQLLFYSVGIGQISSEVPQNLSASRPQDRQFILSSKKLLLSDSGFYLCACLFVGSGRSGELFFGEGSRLTVL.

This chain connects TRBV6-5 to TRBJ1-4; 7 bases line up with TRBD1. The CDR3 totals 15 residues. Germline V CDR1 and CDR2: MNHEY, SVGAGI. J was trimmed by 4 bases and V by 6 bases; bases with no gene match: 8. The CDR3 here is CASSPRQGGNEKLFF. In DNA, the CDR3 is TGTGCCAGCAGCCCGAGACAGGGCGGTAATGAAAAACTGTTTTTT.

The table lists this clone with a few counts. V usage is TRBV6-1 and J usage is TRBJ1-6; TRBD1 agrees at 10 bases. The V gene end was trimmed by 7 bases and the J gene end by 7 bases; junction bases not matched to a gene: 7. Germline assignment: CDR1 MNHNS and CDR2 SASEGT. The CDR3 consists of 15 residues. CDR3 DNA: TGTGCCAGCAACCCCCCGACAGGGGGCAATTCACCCCTCCACTTT. As protein: CASNPPTGGNSPLHF.

This clone was detected only a few times. The CDR3 protein is CASSFRQAVSPLHF. The CDR3 nucleotides are TGTGCCAGCAGCTTCAGACAGGCCGTATCACCCCTCCACTTT. The J gene is TRBJ1-6, the V gene TRBV28; possibly TRBD1 for D (6 bases). V was trimmed by 6 bases and J by 10 bases, leaving 16 bases between them. Germline V gene data show CDR1 as MDHEN and CDR2 as SYDVKM. The CDR3 has 14 residues.

Concerning this clone itself: Other DNA sequences in the sample encode the same CDR3. The chain combines TRBV19 with TRBJ1-5; the match to TRBD1 covers 9 bases. Looked up from germline, CDR1 is LNHDA and CDR2 is SQIVND (reference sequence). With 6 bases clipped from V and 2 bases from J, the junction kept 5 bases outside the gene matches. The CDR3 extends over 15 amino acids. This CDR3 is CASSLQGAGNQPQHF. CDR3 in DNA: TGTGCCAGTAGCTTACAGGGGGCAGGCAATCAGCCCCAGCATTTT.

This clone has just a few counts. CDR3 amino acids: CASSAVAGRTGELFF. CDR3 bases: TGCGCCAGCAGTGCGGTAGCAGGGCGCACCGGGGAGCTGTTTTTT. The rearrangement joins TRBV10-1 to TRBJ2-2, with a tentative D call TRBD1 (5 bases). Trimming took off 4 bases at V and 4 bases at J, with 13 bases between the two ends. The CDR3 has 15 residues. CDR1 WNHNN and CDR2 SYGVQD come from the germline V gene (reference sequence).

This clone was picked up a small number of times. This chain uses TRBV19 with TRBJ2-3; 10 nucleotides line up with TRBD2. With 3 bases clipped from V and 1 base from J, the junction kept 4 bases outside the gene matches. Looked up from germline, CDR1 is LNHDA and CDR2 is SQIVND (reference sequence). The CDR3 runs 16 residues. The CDR3 DNA reads TGTGCCAGTAGTATTCCTCTAGCGGGGGGCACAGATACGCAGTATTTT. Translated: CASSIPLAGGTDTQYF.

This clone has more than one count but fewer than ten. The chain couples TRBV2 to TRBJ2-3; perhaps TRBD2 as D (6 bases). Per germline, CDR1 SNHLY and CDR2 FYNNEI. Trimming shortened V by 4 bases and J by 1 base, and 9 bases separated the two germline ends. The CDR3 extends over 14 amino acids. DNA for the CDR3: TGTGCCAGCAGTGCACCTAGCGGCACAGATACGCAGTATTTT. It translates to CASSAPSGTDTQYF.

The rearrangement joins TRBV5-1 to TRBJ2-5; perhaps TRBD1 as D (6 bases). Per germline, CDR1 SGHRS and CDR2 YFSETQ. The CDR3 is 15 amino acids. The V and J ends lost 2 bases and 1 base respectively, with 12 bases between them. The CDR3 protein is CASSFFRDTQETQYF. In DNA form, the CDR3 reads TGCGCCAGCAGCTTCTTCCGGGACACCCAAGAGACCCAGTACTTC.

This clone was picked up many times. At one of its ends the junction is not consistent with the germline gene, which may arise from a read error. The chain has TRBV5-1 and TRBJ1-6, with D possibly being TRBD1 (6 bases). The CDR3 extends over 14 amino acids. Germline loops: CDR1 SGHRS, CDR2 YFSETQ. This chain's CDR3 is CASSPGTPNSPLHF. In DNA form, the CDR3 reads TGCGCCAGCAGCCCGGGGACACCTAATTCGCCCCTCCACTTT.

This clone has a handful of counts. The chain couples TRBV13 to TRBJ1-4, with D unclear. Trimming left V 1 base short and J 6 bases short, with 15 bases between. Per the germline V gene, CDR1 is PRHDT and CDR2 is FYEKMQ (reference sequence). This CDR3 spans 16 amino acids. The CDR3 region has the DNA TGTGCCAGCAGCTTAGTAGGGAGGGAGACGGATGAAAAACTGTTTTTT. It codes for CASSLVGRETDEKLFF.

This clone has at least ten counts. The chain couples TRBV7-9 to TRBJ2-7; D call uncertain. Trimming pared 2 bases from V and 6 bases from J, leaving 17 bases between. Germline CDR1 is SEHNR and CDR2 is FQNEAQ (reference sequence). CDR3 length: 15 amino acids. Here the CDR3 reads CASSLKSVQLIEQYF. As DNA, the CDR3 is TGTGCCAGCAGCTTAAAATCGGTACAGTTGATCGAGCAGTACTTC.